Presented here are 13 T cell receptor beta chains from one specimen sequenced in a study of graft-versus-host responses after intestinal transplantation. The antigens these receptors bind are not known. Profiled with immunoSEQ multiplex PCR; TCRdb holds only in-frame clones, not every one. The sample consists of tens of thousands of clones, 91% of them appearing once. The sample here was unstimulated CD4+ T cells sorted from spleen or lymph node cells, taken before intestinal transplant. The receptor source for this set is a human donor who received an intestinal transplant.

This sequence joins TRBV27 and TRBJ1-2, with a weak D call TRBD1 (5 bases). The V end lost 5 bases, the J end lost 6 bases, and 13 bases lay between the germline ends. The germline gives CDR1 MNHEY, CDR2 SMNVEV (reference sequence). The CDR3 loop spans 13 amino acids. CDR3 sequence reads: CASSLRQGNGYTF. CDR3 coding DNA: TGTGCCAGCAGTCTAAGGCAGGGTAATGGCTACACCTTC.

This chain joins TRBV7-2 and TRBJ2-1, with 15 bases identical to TRBD2. The CDR3 contains 14 residues. V gave up 8 bases and J gave up 10 bases; unmatched junction bases: 6. Per the germline V gene, CDR1 is SGHTA and CDR2 is FQGNSA. CDR3 DNA sequence: TGTGCCAGCCGGACTAGCGGGGGGGCCTGGGAGCAGTTCTTC. Translation: CASRTSGGAWEQFF.

CDR3 region: CASSLLPGLAGYRTDTQYF. CDR3 DNA: TGCGCCAGCAGCTTGTTACCGGGACTAGCGGGTTATCGCACAGATACGCAGTATTTT. The genes are TRBV5-1 and TRBJ2-3; 12 positions match TRBD2. After removal of 1 base from V and 1 base from J, the junction contained 10 bases not matched to a gene. This CDR3 contains 19 residues. CDR1 SGHRS and CDR2 YFSETQ come from the germline V gene.

The chain is built from TRBV29-1 and TRBJ1-1; TRBD1 aligns across 8 bases. Trimming cost V 8 bases and J 5 bases; bases outside gene matches: 16. Germline CDR1 reads SQVTM; CDR2 reads ANQGSEA. The CDR3 is 15 amino acids. CDR3 region: CSIRGQGQVITEAFF. In DNA, the CDR3 is TGCAGCATCCGAGGACAGGGCCAAGTAATAACTGAAGCTTTCTTT.

The CDR3, as DNA: TGTGCCAGCAGCTCCCTTCATACGCAGTATTTT. Translating gives CASSSLHTQYF. The V gene is TRBV7-2, the J gene TRBJ2-3; no reliable D call. This CDR3 region has 11 residues. The germline V and J ends were trimmed by 4 bases and 7 bases, with 6 bases remaining between them. CDR1 SGHTA and CDR2 FQGNSA come from the germline V gene.

V gene TRBV10-3 combines with J gene TRBJ1-2; TRBD1 might be the D (6 bases). This CDR3 has 12 amino acids. V was clipped by 4 bases and J by 7 bases, with 10 bases between them. Germline assignment: CDR1 ENHRY and CDR2 SYGVKD. The CDR3 reads CAISGAGAGYTF. The CDR3 nucleotides are TGTGCCATCAGTGGGGCAGGGGCTGGCTACACCTTC.

V usage is TRBV27 and J usage is TRBJ2-1, with 7 bases matching TRBD2. Germline V gene lookup returns CDR1 MNHEY and CDR2 SMNVEV (reference sequence). With 5 bases clipped from V and 1 base from J, the junction kept 14 bases outside the gene matches. The length of the CDR3 is 18 residues. CDR3: CASSTTGLTYPSYNEQFF. CDR3 DNA: TGTGCCAGCAGTACAACGGGACTAACCTACCCTTCCTACAATGAGCAGTTCTTC.

The rearrangement links TRBV18 to TRBJ1-6, with TRBD1 matching over 8 bases. The germline V gene has CDR1 KGHSH and CDR2 LQKENI. The CDR3 extends over 17 amino acids. V was clipped by 6 bases and J by 0 bases; unmatched bases: 7. CDR3 DNA: TGTGCCAGCTCGGAGGGACAGGCCATCTCCTATAATTCACCCCTCCACTTT. The encoded protein is CASSEGQAISYNSPLHF.

This sequence joins TRBV30 and TRBJ2-3; 9 nucleotides match TRBD2. The ends lost 0 bases at V and 3 bases at J; junction bases unmatched: 10. The CDR3 is 17 residues long. CDR1 and CDR2 from the germline V gene are GTSNPN and SVGIG (reference sequence). For the CDR3, the DNA is TGTGCCTGGAGTGTCCCCACGCCGGGACTAGCAACAGATACGCAGTATTTT. Translated: CAWSVPTPGLATDTQYF. Variable domain in full (rest from reference TRBV30 and TRBJ2-3): SQTIHQWPATLVQPVGSPLSLECTVEGTSNPNLYWYRQAAGRGLQLLFYSVGIGQISSEVPQNLSASRPQDRQFILSSKKLLLSDSGFYLCAWSVPTPGLATDTQYFGPGTRLTVL.

J is TRBJ2-3 and V is TRBV7-9; D gene unclear. V was cut by 3 bases and J by 0 bases, with 4 bases left in between. Germline assignment: CDR1 SEHNR and CDR2 FQNEAQ (reference sequence). CDR3 length: 13 residues. CDR3 protein: CASSFSSTDTQYF. As DNA, the CDR3 is TGTGCCAGCAGCTTCTCTAGCACAGATACGCAGTATTTT.

The chain carries TRBV9 and TRBJ1-1; 7 bases line up with TRBD1. The CDR3 totals 14 residues. The V gene's germline CDR1 is SGDLS and CDR2 YYNGEE. The V gene end was trimmed by 2 bases and the J gene end by 5 bases; junction bases not matched to a gene: 6. CDR3: CASSVGTVPTEAFF. The CDR3 bases are TGTGCCAGCAGCGTCGGGACAGTTCCAACTGAAGCTTTCTTT.

As regards this clone: The junction does not match germline at one end; this may be a read error. The chain links TRBV27 to TRBJ2-1; 7 bases line up with TRBD1. The CDR3 spans 13 residues. Per germline, CDR1 MNHEY and CDR2 SMNVEV (reference sequence). The CDR3 sequence is CASSLFRDSRSVF. The CDR3 DNA sequence: TGTGCCAGCAGTTTATTTCGGGACAGTAGATCGGTCTTC.

V and J are TRBV7-9 and TRBJ2-7, with TRBD1 matching 10 bases. V lost 5 bases, J lost 6 bases, and 10 bases stayed unmatched. This CDR3 has 15 amino acids. Germline values: CDR1 SEHNR, CDR2 FQNEAQ (reference sequence). The CDR3 reads CASSVTGTGDTEQYF. CDR3 sequence (DNA): TGTGCCAGCAGCGTAACCGGGACAGGGGATACCGAGCAGTACTTC.